A single sample is the source of the 8 T cell receptor beta chains below, sequenced in a study of CD8 T cells in Susac syndrome. Random hexamers served to reverse transcribe roughly 0.5 to 1 ug RNA. One entry per CDR3 protein results from TCRdb running MiXCR on the immunoSEQ multiplex PCR reads. The sample includes around 170,000 distinct CDR3 sequences, around 95% seen only once; the top ten take around 0.15%. The sample comprised CD8+ T cells from PBMCs. The receptors originated from a human donor with multiple sclerosis.

This chain joins TRBV28 and TRBJ2-5, with 7 bases lining up with TRBD2. The trim removed 4 bases at V and 4 bases at J, leaving 9 bases unmatched. Germline V gene data show CDR1 as MDHEN and CDR2 as SYDVKM. CDR3 length: 15 amino acids. The CDR3 DNA is TGTGCCAGCAGTTCCCGGACTAGACTTGGAGAGACCCAGTACTTC. It is translated as CASSSRTRLGETQYF.

The chain couples TRBV28 to TRBJ2-1, with unresolved D. The V end lost 7 bases, the J end lost 8 bases, and 24 bases lay between the germline ends. Germline CDR1 reads MDHEN; CDR2 reads SYDVKM. CDR3 length equals 16 residues. CDR3 amino acids: CASNQVTNLPLHEQFF. The CDR3 DNA follows: TGTGCCAGCAATCAGGTTACTAACCTCCCCCTACATGAGCAGTTCTTC.

V usage is TRBV9 and J usage is TRBJ1-2; weak D call: TRBD1 (5 bases). Between the trimmed V and J ends, which lost 3 bases and 5 bases, there was a span of 20 bases. This CDR3 is 16 amino acids long. Germline V lookup: CDR1 SGDLS, CDR2 YYNGEE. For the CDR3, the DNA is TGTGCCAGCAGCGCCAAGGTTGGGGCGGACCCGTATGGCTACACCTTC. Encoded protein: CASSAKVGADPYGYTF. Full variable domain (remainder filled in from reference TRBV9 and TRBJ1-2): DSGVTQTPKHLITATGQRVTLRCSPRSGDLSVYWYQQSLDQGLQFLIQYYNGEERAKGNILERFSAQQFPDLHSELNLSSLELGDSALYFCASSAKVGADPYGYTFGSGTRLTVV.

The chain combines TRBV2 with TRBJ2-3; 11 bases are shared with TRBD2. This CDR3 comprises 17 residues. Germline V CDR1 and CDR2: SNHLY, FYNNEI. V was pared by 8 bases and J by 5 bases, with 15 bases of the junction left unmatched. CDR3 loop: CASRGLADLDGRDTQYF. The CDR3 coding sequence is TGTGCCAGCCGGGGACTAGCGGACCTAGACGGGAGAGATACGCAGTATTTT.

In this sample, this clonotype turned up once. J is TRBJ2-1 and V is TRBV7-9, with 7 bases aligning to TRBD1. This CDR3 has 15 amino acids. J was trimmed by 1 base and V by 5 bases; bases with no gene match: 5. CDR1 is SEHNR, CDR2 FQNEAQ, per germline (reference sequence). The CDR3 DNA reads TGTGCCAGCAGCCCGGGACAGTGGTCCTACAATGAGCAGTTCTTC. Translated, it gives CASSPGQWSYNEQFF.

The rearrangement uses TRBV11-2 and TRBJ1-1, with D uncertain. The CDR3 sequence is 15 residues long. V lost 1 base to trimming and J lost 6 bases, with 15 bases between them. Germline V gene sequence: CDR1 SGHAT, CDR2 FQNNGV. The CDR3 nucleotides read TGTGCCAGCAGCTTAGGGGCAGGAGGTCCCCCTGAAGCTTTCTTT. Translating gives CASSLGAGGPPEAFF.

This chain joins TRBV3-1 and TRBJ1-2, with no clear D. V lost 4 bases and J lost 6, with 15 bases in between. The germline V gene encodes CDR1 LGHDT and CDR2 YNNKEL (reference sequence). The CDR3 is 14 residues long. CDR3 bases: TGTGCCAGCAGCCTCCCCGGTTGGAGGGATGGCTACACCTTC. Its protein is CASSLPGWRDGYTF.

The chain links TRBV29-1 to TRBJ1-2; tentatively, D is TRBD1 (6 bases). Germline V gene lookup returns CDR1 SQVTM and CDR2 ANQGSEA. The CDR3 runs to 16 residues. Trimming removed 0 bases from V and 4 bases from J, with 18 bases in between. DNA of the CDR3: TGCAGCGTTGAAGATCGATTACCAGGGGAGATCTATGGCTACACCTTC. This sequence encodes CSVEDRLPGEIYGYTF.